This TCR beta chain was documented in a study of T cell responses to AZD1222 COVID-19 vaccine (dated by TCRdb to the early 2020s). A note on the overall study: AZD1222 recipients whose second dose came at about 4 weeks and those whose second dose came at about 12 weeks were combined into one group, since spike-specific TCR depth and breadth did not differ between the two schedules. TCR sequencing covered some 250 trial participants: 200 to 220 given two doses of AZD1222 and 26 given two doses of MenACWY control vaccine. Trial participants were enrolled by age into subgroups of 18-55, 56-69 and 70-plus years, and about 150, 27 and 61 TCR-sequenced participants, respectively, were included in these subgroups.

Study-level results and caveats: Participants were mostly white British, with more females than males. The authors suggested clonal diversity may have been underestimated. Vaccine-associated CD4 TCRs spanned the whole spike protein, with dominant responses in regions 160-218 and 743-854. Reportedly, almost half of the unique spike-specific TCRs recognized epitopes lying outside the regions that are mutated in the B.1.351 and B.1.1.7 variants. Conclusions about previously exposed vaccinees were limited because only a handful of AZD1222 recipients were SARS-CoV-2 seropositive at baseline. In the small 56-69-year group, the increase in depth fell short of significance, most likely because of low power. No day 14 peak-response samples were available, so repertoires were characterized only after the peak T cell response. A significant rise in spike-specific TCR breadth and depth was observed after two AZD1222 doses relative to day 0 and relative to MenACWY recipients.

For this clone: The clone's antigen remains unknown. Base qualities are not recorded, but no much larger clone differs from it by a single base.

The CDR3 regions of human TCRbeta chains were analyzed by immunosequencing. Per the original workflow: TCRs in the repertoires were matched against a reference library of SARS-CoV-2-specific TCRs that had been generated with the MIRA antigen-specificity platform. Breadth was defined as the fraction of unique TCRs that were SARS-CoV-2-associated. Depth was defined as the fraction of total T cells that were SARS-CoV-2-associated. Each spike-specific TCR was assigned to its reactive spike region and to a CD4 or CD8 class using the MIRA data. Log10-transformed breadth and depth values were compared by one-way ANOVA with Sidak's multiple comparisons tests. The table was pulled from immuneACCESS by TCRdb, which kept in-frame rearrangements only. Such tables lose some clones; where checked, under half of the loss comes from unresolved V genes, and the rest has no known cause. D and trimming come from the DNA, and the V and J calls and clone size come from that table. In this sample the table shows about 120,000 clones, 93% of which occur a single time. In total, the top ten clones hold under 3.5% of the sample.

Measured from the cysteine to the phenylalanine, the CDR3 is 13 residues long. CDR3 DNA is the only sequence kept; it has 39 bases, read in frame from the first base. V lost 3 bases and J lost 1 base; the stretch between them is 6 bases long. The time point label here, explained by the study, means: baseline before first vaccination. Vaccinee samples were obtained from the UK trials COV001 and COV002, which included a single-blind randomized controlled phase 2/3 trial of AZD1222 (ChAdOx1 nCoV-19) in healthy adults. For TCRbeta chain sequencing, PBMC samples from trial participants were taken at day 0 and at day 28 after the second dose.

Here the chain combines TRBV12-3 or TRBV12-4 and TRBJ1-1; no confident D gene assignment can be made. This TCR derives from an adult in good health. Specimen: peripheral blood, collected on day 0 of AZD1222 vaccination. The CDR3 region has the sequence CASSLGANTEAFF. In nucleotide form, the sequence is TGTGCCAGCAGTTTGGGAGCGAACACTGAAGCTTTCTTT.